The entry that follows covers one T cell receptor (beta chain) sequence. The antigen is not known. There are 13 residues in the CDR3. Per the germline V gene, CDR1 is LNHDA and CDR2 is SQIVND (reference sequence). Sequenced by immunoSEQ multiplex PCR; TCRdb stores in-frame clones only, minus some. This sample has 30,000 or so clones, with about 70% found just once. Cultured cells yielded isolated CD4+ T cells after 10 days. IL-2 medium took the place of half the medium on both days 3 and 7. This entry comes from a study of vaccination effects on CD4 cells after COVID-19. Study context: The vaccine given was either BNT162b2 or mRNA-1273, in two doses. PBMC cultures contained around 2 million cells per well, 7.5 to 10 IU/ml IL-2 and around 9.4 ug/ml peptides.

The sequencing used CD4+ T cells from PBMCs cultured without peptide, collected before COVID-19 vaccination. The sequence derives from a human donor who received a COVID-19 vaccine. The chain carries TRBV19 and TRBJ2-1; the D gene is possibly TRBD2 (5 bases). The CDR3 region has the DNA TGTGCGTCGCGAGGGAGCTCCTACAATGAGCAGTTCTTC. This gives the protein CASRGSSYNEQFF.